The entry below describes one T cell receptor beta chain. V gave up 1 base and J gave up 6 bases, with 17 bases separating them. CDR3 length: 16 amino acids. Germline V lookup: CDR1 SGDLS, CDR2 YYNGEE. Data came from immunoSEQ multiplex PCR; TCRdb stores just in-frame clones and leaves some out. The table shows about 350,000 clones, with 86% occurring only once. The entry originates in a study of blood T cell repertoires in COVID-19. Sequencing was carried out using peripheral blood. V is TRBV9 and J is TRBJ1-5, with D possibly being TRBD1 (5 bases). The sequence derives from a woman in her sixties or seventies with COVID-19, enrolled during active disease. Here the CDR3 DNA reads TGTGCCAGCAGCGTATATCCAGGGAATAGAGTTCAGCCCCAGCATTTT. It codes for CASSVYPGNRVQPQHF.